In its sample, the clone carrying this T cell receptor (beta chain) was seen a few times. Its antigen is still unknown. The record originates from a study of CD8+ T cells in alopecia areata. Study-level information: Oral tofacitinib, 5 to 10 mg twice daily, was given in an open-label trial.

RNA, once extracted, was reverse transcribed into cDNA for use as the sequencing template. TCRdb keeps only in-frame clones here, not all; method: immunoSEQ multiplex PCR. This table has about 150,000 clones, about 59% appearing once. The treatment here: oral pan-JAK inhibitor, 5-10 mg twice daily. Alopecia areata patients provided lesional scalp punch biopsies and peripheral blood, both collected for the study. Broader study findings: The link between baseline CD8+ expansion and response remains uncertain with one nonresponder.

CDR1 is SGHRS and CDR2 is YFSETQ in the germline V gene. This CDR3 has 15 amino acids. The V and J ends lost 4 bases and 5 bases, in that order; junction bases with no gene match: 10. This specimen was CD8+ T cells sorted from blood, taken at week 4, from a patient treated with tofacitinib. The V and J genes are TRBV5-1 and TRBJ2-7, with 9 bases identical to TRBD1. This sequence originates from a human donor with alopecia areata. The CDR3 DNA follows: TGCGCCAGCAGCCTATTGTCGGGACAGGGTCACGAGCAGTACTTC. Amino acids: CASSLLSGQGHEQYF.